This T cell receptor beta chain was found in a study of blood T cell repertoires in COVID-19. Study information: Acute-phase and convalescent COVID-19 samples originated in the United States, Italy and Spain. Sample material is recorded as cDNA or gDNA derived from T cells, B-cell-depleted T cells, or PBMCs.

Libraries were prepared by immunoSEQ multiplex PCR; TCRdb keeps only in-frame clonotypes and omits some of them. This sample yields 200,000 or so clones, of which around 80% are seen a single time; 6.9% belongs to the top ten. V dropped 6 bases and J dropped 5; count of bases not matched to a gene: 6. There are 15 residues in the CDR3. The germline CDR1 and CDR2 sequences are SEHNR and FQNEAQ (reference sequence). Sequencing was done on a sample of peripheral blood. This TCR came from a human donor with acute or convalescent COVID-19. The donor label of this sample is uncertain. The chain is built from TRBV7-9 and TRBJ2-1, with 11 bases fitting TRBD2. The CDR3 reads CASSPGTSGHNEQFF. The DNA for the CDR3 is TGTGCCAGCAGTCCCGGGACTAGCGGCCACAATGAGCAGTTCTTC. Variable domain in full (rest from reference TRBV7-9 and TRBJ2-1): DTGVSQNPRHKITKRGQNVTFRCDPISEHNRLYWYRQTLGQGPEFLTYFQNEAQLEKSRLLSDRFSAERPKGSFSTLEIQRTEQGDSAMYLCASSPGTSGHNEQFFGPGTRLTVL.